Reported below is one T cell receptor (beta chain). The antigen is unknown. The sample comes from a study of blood T cells in healthy people across ages. The authors ran a second PCR of 7 to 11 cycles using a sample-barcoded 5' primer and a J-beta primer mix. TCRdb re-called the 5' RACE reads through MiXCR, storing one row per CDR3 protein. The sample lists over 1,200,000 distinct CDR3 sequences; 55% to 75% were seen once. Regarding the study as a whole: Long-lived and aged donors differed, with more naive CD4+ cells and higher diversity in the long-lived.

Trimming removed 4 bases at V and 3 bases at J, with 13 bases between. CDR1 and CDR2 from the germline V gene are SQVTM and ANQGSEA. The CDR3 length is 13 residues. The source is a man younger than 30 in good health. The chain links TRBV29-1 to TRBJ2-7; TRBD1 is a possible D gene (5 bases). The sequenced sample was blood. The CDR3 DNA reads as TGCAGCGTTGGGGGCATCTCCCACTACGAGCAGTACTTC. This sequence encodes CSVGGISHYEQYF.